This T cell receptor beta chain was found in a study of blood T cell repertoires in COVID-19. The germline gives CDR1 SGHDT, CDR2 YYEEEE. V dropped 3 bases and J dropped 3; count of bases not matched to a gene: 3. The CDR3 contains 15 residues. In the source study's methods: The assay estimated nucleated cells by amplifying reference gene primers. Libraries were prepared by immunoSEQ multiplex PCR; TCRdb keeps only in-frame clonotypes and omits some of them. For V, J and clone size, that table is used; D and trimming come from the DNA. The sample shows roughly 250,000 clones, 80% to 85% of them seen only once.

This sequence was found in a person aged 65-85 years with COVID-19, enrolled during active disease. The sequenced material came from peripheral blood. The rearrangement joins TRBV5-6 to TRBJ1-5; TRBD1 aligns across 10 bases. The DNA of the CDR3 is TGTGCCAGCAGCTACGGGACAGGGGACAATCAGCCCCAGCATTTT. This gives the protein CASSYGTGDNQPQHF.